Listed below are T cell receptor beta chains from one sample, sequenced in a study of blood T cell repertoires in COVID-19. Clones were sequenced by immunoSEQ multiplex PCR, and TCRdb holds only the in-frame ones, with some missing. The sample carries approximately 250,000 clones, approximately 86% recorded once. Sequencing used peripheral blood. These receptors all come from a middle-aged man with active or convalescent COVID-19. Both conserved end residues are part of each CDR3. D genes are given only for firm matches. Some rows mark clone size as missing; the rest say once, few, many or name a class of expanded clone.

cdr3_nt,cdr3_aa,clone_size,v_call,d_call,j_call
TGTGCCAGCAGCCTACAGGGCTACGAGCAGTACTTC,CASSLQGYEQYF,NA,TRBV7-9,NA,TRBJ2-7
TGTGCCAGCAGTGAATCAGGGTATGGCTACACCTTC,CASSESGYGYTF,NA,TRBV6-1,NA,TRBJ1-2
TGTGCCAGCAGCCACCCAGGGGCTGGTTCACCCCTCCACTTT,CASSHPGAGSPLHF,NA,TRBV14,NA,TRBJ1-6
TGTGCCAGCAGCAGTTCCCCGAACATTGACTATGGCTACACCTTC,CASSSSPNIDYGYTF,NA,TRBV28,NA,TRBJ1-2
TGCGCCAGCAGCCAAGAACAGGGGAGGCGTGAGCAGTTCTTC,CASSQEQGRREQFF,NA,TRBV4-1,NA,TRBJ2-1
TGTGCCAGCAGCGTAGAGGGGGCGAACACTGAAGCTTTCTTT,CASSVEGANTEAFF,NA,TRBV9,TRBD1,TRBJ1-1
TGTGCCAGCAGAGGGGGACAGCTCACAGATACGCAGTATTTT,CASRGGQLTDTQYF,NA,TRBV2,TRBD1,TRBJ2-3
TGTGCCAGCAGCCCCCGACTTCCTGCGGATGGCTACACCTTC,CASSPRLPADGYTF,NA,TRBV27,NA,TRBJ1-2
TGCGCCAGCAGCCCTGGGACACTAAATTCACCCCTCCACTTT,CASSPGTLNSPLHF,NA,TRBV5-1,NA,TRBJ1-6
TGTGCCTGGAGTGTGGGGCCTGTCTCAACTAATGAAAAACTGTTTTTT,CAWSVGPVSTNEKLFF,NA,TRBV30,NA,TRBJ1-4
TGTGCCAGTAGTATTCTCGCGGGGGGTCAGAATGAGCAGTTCTTC,CASSILAGGQNEQFF,NA,TRBV19,TRBD2,TRBJ2-1
TGCAGTGCTAGTAGGGACTTCTCCTACGAGCAGTACTTC,CSASRDFSYEQYF,NA,TRBV20-1,NA,TRBJ2-7
TGTGCCAGTAGTATCCCACGGACAGTGAGGAATAATTCACCCCTCCACTTT,CASSIPRTVRNNSPLHF,NA,TRBV19,NA,TRBJ1-6
TGTGCCACCAGTGAGCCGGGACAGGGGAACACAGATACGCAGTATTTT,CATSEPGQGNTDTQYF,NA,TRBV24-1,TRBD1,TRBJ2-3
TGTGCCAGTAGTATTTTGGCGGGGGCCTACGAGCAGTACTTC,CASSILAGAYEQYF,few,TRBV19,TRBD2,TRBJ2-7
TGTGCCAGCAGCTCGGACAGCAGCAATCAGCCCCAGCATTTT,CASSSDSSNQPQHF,few,TRBV7-9,NA,TRBJ1-5
TGCGCCAGTTTATTGGGACAGGGTCGATTGGGAACAGATACGCAGTATTTT,CASLLGQGRLGTDTQYF,NA,TRBV10-2,TRBD1,TRBJ2-3
TGTGCAAGTCGCTTATTGGGACACCCGATGGGCAATGAGCAGTTCTTC,CASRLLGHPMGNEQFF,NA,TRBV12-2,NA,TRBJ2-1
TGTGCCAGCAGCTTAGCGCAGGGGGCGGATGAAAAACTGTTTTTT,CASSLAQGADEKLFF,NA,TRBV7-9,TRBD1,TRBJ1-4
TGTGCCGGCAGTGAACTACGGGTAAACACTGAAGCTTTCTTT,CAGSELRVNTEAFF,NA,TRBV2,NA,TRBJ1-1
TGTGCCAGCAGCTTGGGGGGAGGAGAGAGGGATGAGCAGTTCTTC,CASSLGGGERDEQFF,NA,TRBV11-2,NA,TRBJ2-1
TGTGCCAGCAGTGAGGGAGGGGTTTTCTATGGCTACACCTTC,CASSEGGVFYGYTF,NA,TRBV28,NA,TRBJ1-2
TGTGCCACCAGTGACCGGGACAGGGGGAACTATGGCTACACCTTC,CATSDRDRGNYGYTF,NA,TRBV24-1,TRBD1,TRBJ1-2
TGTGCCAGCACTGACCAAGGACTTCCAGATACGCAGTATTTT,CASTDQGLPDTQYF,NA,TRBV2,NA,TRBJ2-3
TGTGCCAGCAGGGCGGAGGGGCAGGCCTCCTACGAGCAGTACTTC,CASRAEGQASYEQYF,NA,TRBV2,NA,TRBJ2-7
TGTGCCAGCAGCTACAGTGCCCAGTCAACCAAAAACATTCAGTACTTC,CASSYSAQSTKNIQYF,once,TRBV3-1/TRBV3-2,NA,TRBJ2-4
TGTGCCAGCAGCCTGACCGGGACAGTTTACAACGAGCAGTACTTC,CASSLTGTVYNEQYF,NA,TRBV9,TRBD1,TRBJ2-7
TGCGCCAGCAGCCTTGAGACAAACTATGGCTACACCTTC,CASSLETNYGYTF,NA,TRBV4-1,NA,TRBJ1-2
TGTGCCAGCAGCCTCCTCGGACAGATCGACGGTGGCTACACCTTC,CASSLLGQIDGGYTF,NA,TRBV5-5,NA,TRBJ1-2
TGCGCCAGCAGCCAGGGAGGGGACGGAGCCTACGAGCAGTACTTC,CASSQGGDGAYEQYF,NA,TRBV4-1,TRBD2,TRBJ2-7
TGCGCCAGCAGCTTGGTCCAGGACAGACTATACGAGCAGTACTTC,CASSLVQDRLYEQYF,NA,TRBV5-1,NA,TRBJ2-7
TGTGCCAGCAGCCCACGACAGGGGACAGGGGCCAACGTCCTGACTTTC,CASSPRQGTGANVLTF,NA,TRBV11-1,TRBD1,TRBJ2-6
TGTGCCACCCTACCTACTTCTCGACGGGGGACAGGGGGCGTCTACGAGCAGTACTTC,CATLPTSRRGTGGVYEQYF,NA,TRBV24-1,TRBD1,TRBJ2-7
TGTGCCAGTAGTATACTACAGGGGGTTTCGACCTACGAGCAGTACTTC,CASSILQGVSTYEQYF,NA,TRBV19,TRBD1,TRBJ2-7
TGTGCCAGCAGCTTGGAGCCGTCCTCCTACGAGCAGTACTTC,CASSLEPSSYEQYF,NA,TRBV5-4,NA,TRBJ2-7
TGTGCCAGCTCACCACCGTTGGCGGCCTCCTACGAGCAGTACTTC,CASSPPLAASYEQYF,once,TRBV18,NA,TRBJ2-7
TGCGCCAGCAGTAAAGACACTCCGCAAGGCTACACCTTC,CASSKDTPQGYTF,NA,TRBV10-1,NA,TRBJ1-2
TGTGCCAGCAGCTTAACGGGGACTTCGAACACTGAAGCTTTCTTT,CASSLTGTSNTEAFF,NA,TRBV7-3,NA,TRBJ1-1
TGTGCCAGCAGTGAGTCCCGTTGGAACACTGAAGCTTTCTTT,CASSESRWNTEAFF,NA,TRBV6-1,NA,TRBJ1-1
TGTGCCAGCAGTTTATTCGGGACAGGTTTCTACGAGCAGTACTTC,CASSLFGTGFYEQYF,NA,TRBV27,TRBD1,TRBJ2-7
TGCAGCGTGGATCCGGGACAGGGGGCCCACGAGCAGTACTTC,CSVDPGQGAHEQYF,NA,TRBV29-1,TRBD1,TRBJ2-7
TGTGCCAGCAGCCTCGGGACAGTCAGCTACGAGCAGTACTTC,CASSLGTVSYEQYF,NA,TRBV13,TRBD1,TRBJ2-7
TGTGCCAGCTTTCCCCGGGGGGATTCCACAGATACGCAGTATTTT,CASFPRGDSTDTQYF,NA,TRBV27,TRBD2,TRBJ2-3
TGTGCCAGCAGCGTAGGTTTGGGAGCCGGCTACACCTTC,CASSVGLGAGYTF,NA,TRBV9,NA,TRBJ1-2
TGTGCCAGTAGTATTCGGCGGGAGTATTCACCCCTCCACTTT,CASSIRREYSPLHF,NA,TRBV19,NA,TRBJ1-6
TGTGCCAGCAGCTTTAACCAGGGCGACTACGAGCAGTACTTC,CASSFNQGDYEQYF,NA,TRBV11-2,NA,TRBJ2-7
TGCAGCGTTGATAGCAGGGGGAATGGCTACACCTTC,CSVDSRGNGYTF,few,TRBV29-1,TRBD1,TRBJ1-2
TGTGCCAGCAGCTCGGACAGGGATAGCACTGAAGCTTTCTTT,CASSSDRDSTEAFF,NA,TRBV11-2,TRBD1,TRBJ1-1
TGCGCCAGCAGCCAAGTCCTAAACTCACCCCTCCACTTT,CASSQVLNSPLHF,NA,TRBV4-1,NA,TRBJ1-6
TGTGCCAGCAGTGACCGAGGACAGTCTAATGAAAAACTGTTTTTT,CASSDRGQSNEKLFF,NA,TRBV2,NA,TRBJ1-4
TGTGCCAGCAGGCGAGTCGGGGCCGGGGAGCTGTTTTTT,CASRRVGAGELFF,NA,TRBV12-3/TRBV12-4,NA,TRBJ2-2
TGTGCCACCAGCAGAGATACGGGGTTTGGCGGCTACACCTTC,CATSRDTGFGGYTF,NA,TRBV15,NA,TRBJ1-2
TGTGCCATCAGCAAAGACCGGGACAGCGCCAACTATGGCTACACCTTC,CAISKDRDSANYGYTF,NA,TRBV10-3,TRBD1,TRBJ1-2
TGCGCCAGCAGCCAAGGAACAGGGGGTAATTCACCCCTCCACTTT,CASSQGTGGNSPLHF,NA,TRBV4-1,TRBD1,TRBJ1-6